The T cell receptor beta chain under discussion was sequenced for a study of blood T cell repertoires in COVID-19. Study overall: The United States, Italy and Spain supplied acute and convalescent COVID-19 samples. Sources were T cells, B-cell-depleted T cells, or PBMCs; the material itself was cDNA or gDNA.

The V and J ends lost 1 base and 0 bases respectively, with 7 bases between them. The germline CDR1 and CDR2 sequences are SGHRS and YFSETQ. The CDR3 has 15 amino acids. Original methodology: From reference gene primer amplification, estimates of nucleated cell counts were derived. TCRdb's copy holds only in-frame clones and misses some; the assay was immunoSEQ multiplex PCR. V, J and clone size were drawn from that table, and D and trimming were deduced from the DNA. The sample lists approximately 120,000 clones, 90% to 95% occurring once. Patients from Seattle were sampled longitudinally, starting during active infection.

The genes are TRBV5-1 and TRBJ1-4; D unclear. What was sequenced was peripheral blood. This sequence originates from a man aged 45-60 years with COVID-19, enrolled during active disease. Here the CDR3 DNA reads TGCGCCAGCAGCTTGTTCGGGTCAACTAATGAAAAACTGTTTTTT. It translates to CASSLFGSTNEKLFF.